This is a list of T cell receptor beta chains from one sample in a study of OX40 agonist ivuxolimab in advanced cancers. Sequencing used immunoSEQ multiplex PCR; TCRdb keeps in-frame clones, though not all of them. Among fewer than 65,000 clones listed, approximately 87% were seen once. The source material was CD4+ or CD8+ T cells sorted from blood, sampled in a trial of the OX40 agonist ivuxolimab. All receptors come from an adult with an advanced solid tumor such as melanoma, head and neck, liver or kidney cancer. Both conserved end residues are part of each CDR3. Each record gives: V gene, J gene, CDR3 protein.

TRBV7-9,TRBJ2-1,CASIPRGGNEQFF
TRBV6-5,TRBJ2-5,CASSSPPGTGETQYF
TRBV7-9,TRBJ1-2,CASSSISGDRGYTF
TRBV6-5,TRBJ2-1,CASSFRPQRNEQFF
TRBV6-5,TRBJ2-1,CASRREAKQFF
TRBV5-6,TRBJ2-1,CASSLNRERVF
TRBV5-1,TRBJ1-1,CASSFDVNTEAFF
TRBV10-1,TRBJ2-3,CASSEKRFLATDTQYF
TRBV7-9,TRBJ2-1,CASSLANTGTSPLF
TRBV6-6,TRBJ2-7,CASSYSSGRLYEQYF
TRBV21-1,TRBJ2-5,CASSKVSGQETQYF
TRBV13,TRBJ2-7,CASSLSGNLYEQYF
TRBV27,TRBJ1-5,CASSSTGVWQPQHF
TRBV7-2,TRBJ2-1,CASSTPLANTYNEQFF
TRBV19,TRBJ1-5,CASTDRVGNQPQHF
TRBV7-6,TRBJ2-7,CASSSLGLAGGSSPYEQYF
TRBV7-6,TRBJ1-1,CASSLGTGVVTEAFF
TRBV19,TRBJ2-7,CASSIQGHEQYF
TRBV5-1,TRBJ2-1,CASSLATTPINEQFF
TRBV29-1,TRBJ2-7,CSVWDRFYEQYF
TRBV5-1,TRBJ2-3,CASSWAGFSTDTQYF
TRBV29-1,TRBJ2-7,CSVSPSLAGVRYEQYF
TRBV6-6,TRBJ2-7,CASSYSSQGPEQYF
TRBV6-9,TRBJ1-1,CASSYSMGTEAFF
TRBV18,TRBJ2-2,CASSPLTVPTGELFF
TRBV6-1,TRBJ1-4,CASTERGVSEKLFF
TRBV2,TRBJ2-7,CASTLETYEQYF
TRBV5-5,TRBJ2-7,CASSFPGAEGVKQYF
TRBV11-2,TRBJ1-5,CASSSGGVRSNQPQHF
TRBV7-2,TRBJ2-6,CASTRTGRASGANVLTF
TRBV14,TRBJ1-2,CASSQDISALSYTF
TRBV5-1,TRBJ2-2,CASSPGTGVTGELFF
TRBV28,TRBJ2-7,CASRGTSGGTYEQYF
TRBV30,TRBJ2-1,CAWEYRVGYNEQFF
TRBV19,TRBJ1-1,CASSISGTGGFTEAFF
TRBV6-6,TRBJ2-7,CASSLGQGNSREQYF
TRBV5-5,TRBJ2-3,CASSPPLQMGSTDTQYF
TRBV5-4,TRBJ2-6,CASSSSGAGANVLTF
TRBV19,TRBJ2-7,CASSIGGQVGYEQYF
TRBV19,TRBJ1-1,CASSQTGNTEAFF
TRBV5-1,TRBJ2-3,CASATSKSTDTQYF
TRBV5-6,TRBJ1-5,CASSVETGGIEPQHF
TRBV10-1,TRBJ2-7,CASSGGTNPYEQYF
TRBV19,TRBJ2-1,CASGGRFYNEQFF
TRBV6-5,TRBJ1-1,CASTGQGMTEAFF
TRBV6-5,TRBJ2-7,CASSPGTVTYEQYF
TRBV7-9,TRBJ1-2,CASSFDLTGPIYGYTF
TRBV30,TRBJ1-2,CAWSGGYGYTF
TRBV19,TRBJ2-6,CASSIGGGVTGANVLTF
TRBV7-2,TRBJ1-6,CASVPDYNSPLHF
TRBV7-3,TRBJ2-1,CASSPGLLLGNEQFF
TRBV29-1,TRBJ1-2,CSVLTDNYGYTF
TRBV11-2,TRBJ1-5,CASSLITGDSNQPQHF
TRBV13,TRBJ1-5,CASSFGRDQPQHF
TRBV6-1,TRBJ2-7,CASTRDRRQYF
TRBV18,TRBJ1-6,CASSRDRGYNSPLHF
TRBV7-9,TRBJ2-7,CASSGALQQYF
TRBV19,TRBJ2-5,CASSIRSGLETQYF
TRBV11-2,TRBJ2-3,CASSPDHTSGATDTQYF